The 19 T cell receptor beta chains in this list originate from one sample, sequenced in a study of cytomegalovirus exposure and HLA in healthy donors. PCR used 60 Vbeta primers and 13 Jbeta primers. Here immunoSEQ multiplex PCR was the method, and the copy in TCRdb shows in-frame clones only, minus some. Here the sample spans 150,000 to 200,000 clones, about four fifths being singletons. The specimen sequenced was PBMCs. The receptors stem from a woman younger than 35 in good health and CMV-seronegative.

This chain links TRBV9 with TRBJ2-2, with 8 bases that match TRBD2. The CDR3 runs 15 residues. Germline V gene lookup returns CDR1 SGDLS and CDR2 YYNGEE. The ends lost 3 bases at V and 2 bases at J; junction bases unmatched: 3. CDR3 region: CASSDGTRNTGELFF. The CDR3 bases are TGTGCCAGCAGCGACGGGACTAGAAACACCGGGGAGCTGTTTTTT. The full variable domain, in which reference TRBV9 and TRBJ2-2 provide the parts outside the CDR3, is DSGVTQTPKHLITATGQRVTLRCSPRSGDLSVYWYQQSLDQGLQFLIQYYNGEERAKGNILERFSAQQFPDLHSELNLSSLELGDSALYFCASSDGTRNTGELFFGEGSRLTVL.

The chain uses TRBV7-2 and TRBJ2-1; no definite D call. CDR1 and CDR2 from the germline V gene are SGHTA and FQGNSA. V was clipped by 5 bases and J by 8 bases, with 16 bases between them. The CDR3 has 14 residues. CDR3 sequence: CASSRSDKLYEQFF. Written as DNA, the CDR3 is TGTGCCAGCAGCCGCTCCGATAAGCTCTATGAGCAGTTCTTC.

The chain employs TRBV18 and TRBJ2-5, with TRBD1 matching over 7 bases. Germline-derived CDR1 and CDR2 are KGHSH and LQKENI. V shed 3 bases, J shed 3 bases, and the junction held 7 bases outside the gene matches. CDR3 length: 15 amino acids. The CDR3 region is CASSPIYGTEETQYF. The DNA for the CDR3 is TGTGCCAGCTCACCTATATACGGGACAGAAGAGACCCAGTACTTC.

The chain couples TRBV6-5 to TRBJ1-4, with 8 bases identical to TRBD1. Germline CDR1 reads MNHEY; CDR2 reads SVGAGI. The CDR3 consists of 16 residues. The V and J ends lost 2 bases and 2 bases, in that order; junction bases with no gene match: 4. CDR3 nucleotide sequence: TGTGCCAGCAGTTACGACCAGGGGGCGACTAATGAAAAACTGTTTTTT. This translates into CASSYDQGATNEKLFF.

The J gene is TRBJ2-1, the V gene TRBV27; 7 nucleotides line up with TRBD1. The germline gives CDR1 MNHEY, CDR2 SMNVEV (reference sequence). V lost 5 bases to trimming and J lost 8 bases; unmatched junction nucleotides: 9. CDR3 size: 14 residues. This CDR3 is CASSETGRNDEQFF. Written as DNA, the CDR3 is TGTGCCAGCAGTGAGACAGGGCGAAACGATGAGCAGTTCTTC.

This chain connects TRBV4-3 to TRBJ2-7, with D maybe TRBD1 (6 bases). Germline-derived CDR1 and CDR2 are LGHNA and YSLEER. CDR3 length equals 13 residues. V shed 5 bases and J shed 0 bases, with 8 bases lying between them. The CDR3 DNA reads as TGCGCCAGCAGCAGGGGGTTCTCCTACGAGCAGTACTTC. Translated, it gives CASSRGFSYEQYF.

The rearrangement uses TRBV6-4 and TRBJ1-1; 7 nucleotides agree with TRBD1. V trimming: 0 bases; J trimming: 11 bases; junction bases outside the gene matches: 12. Germline CDR1 MRHNA, CDR2 SNTAGT. The CDR3 contains 15 residues. The CDR3 DNA is TGTGCCAGCAGTGACTCGATATCCCTGGGCAGGGGGGCTTTCTTT. This gives the protein CASSDSISLGRGAFF.

This clone appeared once. Other DNA variants within this sample encode the same CDR3. The CDR3 here is CASSIRETQYF. CDR3 coding DNA: TGTGCCAGTAGTATCCGGGAGACCCAGTACTTC. This chain joins TRBV19 and TRBJ2-5; D gene unclear. This CDR3 region has 11 residues. Germline CDR1 reads LNHDA; CDR2 reads SQIVND (reference sequence). Trimming removed 3 bases from V and 5 bases from J, with 4 bases in between.

The CDR3 region has the DNA TGTGCCAGCAACCAAGTCAGGGTTAGGATAAATGAAGCTTTCTTT. It encodes CASNQVRVRINEAFF. The rearrangement links TRBV6-5 to TRBJ1-1, with D possibly being TRBD1 (5 bases). The V gene's germline CDR1 is MNHEY and CDR2 SVGAGI. V was pared by 7 bases and J by 7 bases, with 22 bases between. This CDR3 has 15 amino acids.

This chain joins TRBV7-9 and TRBJ1-2; the D gene is possibly TRBD1 (5 bases). The germline V gene encodes CDR1 SEHNR and CDR2 FQNEAQ (reference sequence). V was clipped by 5 bases and J by 4 bases, with 20 bases between them. CDR3 length: 16 amino acids. The CDR3 region has the DNA TGTGCCAGCAGCATCCGGGTCCAGGGCCTCTTCTATGGCTACACCTTC. This gives the protein CASSIRVQGLFYGYTF.

This clone came up a few times. The gene calls are TRBV27 and TRBJ1-1, with D uncertain. Germline V gene sequence: CDR1 MNHEY, CDR2 SMNVEV (reference sequence). Trimming took 7 bases from V and 11 from J, leaving 14 bases between them. The CDR3 sequence is 11 residues long. The CDR3, as DNA: TGTGCCAGCAACCAAACAGTAAATGCTTTCTTT. Translating it yields CASNQTVNAFF.

The CDR3 is CASSHGQGDSLNNYGYTF. CDR3 nucleotide sequence: TGCGCCAGCAGCCACGGACAGGGAGATAGCCTAAACAACTATGGCTACACCTTC. V is TRBV4-1 and J is TRBJ1-2, with 8 bases that match TRBD1. This CDR3 is built from 18 residues. Germline-derived CDR1 and CDR2 are MGHRA and YSYEKL. The ends lost 3 bases at V and 2 bases at J; junction bases unmatched: 14.

The count of this clone is one. The CDR3 sequence: CASRGDRGHGNTIYF. In DNA form, the CDR3 reads TGTGCCAGCAGAGGGGACAGGGGGCATGGAAACACCATATATTTT. The chain combines TRBV7-9 with TRBJ1-3; 12 bases agree with TRBD1. The CDR3 has 15 amino acids. Trimming removed 6 bases from V and 3 bases from J; junction bases left unmatched: 3. Germline V gene lookup returns CDR1 SEHNR and CDR2 FQNEAQ (reference sequence).

This clone showed up just a few times. The genes are TRBV7-9 and TRBJ2-5, with D perhaps matching TRBD1 (5 bases). The germline gives CDR1 SEHNR, CDR2 FQNEAQ (reference sequence). The CDR3 length is 14 residues. V lost 4 bases and J 5 bases, leaving 14 bases between the germline ends. The CDR3 loop reads CASSSHGAGETQYF. CDR3 sequence (DNA): TGTGCCAGCAGCTCCCATGGGGCCGGGGAGACCCAGTACTTC.

This sequence joins TRBV10-1 and TRBJ2-7; 8 bases match TRBD2. This CDR3 has 16 residues. The V and J ends lost 4 bases and 3 bases, in that order; junction bases with no gene match: 11. Germline V gives CDR1 WNHNN, CDR2 SYGVQD (reference sequence). In DNA form, the CDR3 reads TGCGCCAGCAGTGGCTGTTTAAGCGGGAGAATCTACGAGCAGTACGTC. Translation: CASSGCLSGRIYEQYV.

The CDR3 loop reads CASSLSTVYEQYF. Here the CDR3 DNA reads TGTGCCAGCAGTTTAAGTACAGTCTACGAGCAGTACTTC. The rearrangement links TRBV28 to TRBJ2-7; no clear D gene. V lost 2 bases, J lost 3 bases, and 8 bases lay in between. The CDR3 is 13 residues long. Per germline, CDR1 MDHEN and CDR2 SYDVKM. Using reference TRBV28 and TRBJ2-7 for the parts outside the CDR3, the full variable domain is DVKVTQSSRYLVKRTGEKVFLECVQDMDHENMFWYRQDPGLGLRLIYFSYDVKMKEKGDIPEGYSVSREKKERFSLILESASTNQTSMYLCASSLSTVYEQYFGPGTRLTVT.

This clone was observed once. The rearrangement uses TRBV6-5 and TRBJ1-2; 10 nucleotides align to TRBD1. The CDR3 is 14 amino acids. V trimming: 6 bases; J trimming: 4 bases; junction bases outside the gene matches: 5. Germline CDR1 MNHEY, CDR2 SVGAGI. In DNA form, the CDR3 reads TGTGCCAGCAGACCGGGACAGGGGATCTATGGCTACACCTTC. Its protein is CASRPGQGIYGYTF.

The chain links TRBV5-6 to TRBJ1-1, with D uncertain. CDR3 size: 14 residues. V lost 0 bases, J lost 4 bases, and 10 bases lay in between. Germline V gene data show CDR1 as SGHDT and CDR2 as YYEEEE. CDR3 sequence: CASSLVRDSTEAFF. CDR3 coding DNA: TGTGCCAGCAGCTTGGTTCGGGATAGCACTGAAGCTTTCTTT.

DNA of the CDR3: TGTGCCAGCAGTCTTAGCGGGGGGTGGTACAATGAGCAGTTCTTC. It yields the protein CASSLSGGWYNEQFF. The genes are TRBV28 and TRBJ2-1; 10 positions match TRBD2. The CDR3 is 15 amino acids. CDR1 is MDHEN, CDR2 SYDVKM, per germline. With 5 bases clipped from V and 4 bases from J, the junction kept 5 bases outside the gene matches.